This TCR beta chain was recorded in a study of T cell responses to AZD1222 COVID-19 vaccine. Generated by immunoSEQ multiplex PCR, the TCRdb table keeps only in-frame clones and is missing some. Of approximately 210,000 clones in the sample, roughly 94% were seen once. As concerns this clone: Its antigen remains unknown.

Study-level results: Repertoires were sampled only after the peak T cell response. In the spike-specific TCR repertoire, nearly half reportedly target unmutated variant regions. The study found vaccine-associated CD4 TCRs spanning spike, dominant at 160-218 and 743-854.

V shed 0 bases, J shed 3 bases, and the junction held 4 bases outside the gene matches. This CDR3 spans 15 amino acids. The germline V gene has CDR1 MNHEY and CDR2 SVGAGI. This TCR was recovered from an adult who received the MenACWY meningococcal vaccine as a control. This sequence joins TRBV6-5 and TRBJ1-1; 7 bases line up with TRBD1. The sample was peripheral blood, taken 28 days after the second dose of the MenACWY control vaccine. The CDR3 sequence: CASSYSVRGDTEAFF. The CDR3 nucleotides read TGTGCCAGCAGTTACTCTGTCAGGGGGGACACTGAAGCTTTCTTT.